This is a list of T cell receptor beta chains from one sample in a study of shared clonotypes between healthy human individuals. Using immunoSEQ multiplex PCR, the repertoire was profiled, and TCRdb retains in-frame clones only, with some absent. The table shows around 2.1 million clones, with 90% to 95% occurring only once. The sequenced sample was naive CD8+ T cells from PBMCs. The receptors were sampled from a man between 18 and 29 years old in good health. Some clones in this sample may be carry-over from other donors' samples. Each CDR3 is given with its conserved first and last residue. Fields, in order: D gene, V gene, J gene, clone size, CDR3 protein, CDR3 DNA. The D gene is left open where the match is weak. The listing skips clone size in some rows; elsewhere it reads once, few, many or a size class.

d_call: TRBD2; v_call: TRBV5-1; j_call: TRBJ2-1; clone_size: -; cdr3_aa: CASSLTSQRTSGNEQFF; cdr3_nt: TGCGCCAGCAGCTTGACCTCTCAAAGGACTAGCGGAAATGAGCAGTTCTTC
d_call: -; v_call: TRBV30; j_call: TRBJ1-1; clone_size: -; cdr3_aa: CAWTGGRLDTEAFF; cdr3_nt: TGTGCCTGGACGGGGGGCAGGCTGGACACTGAAGCTTTCTTT
d_call: -; v_call: TRBV7-9; j_call: TRBJ2-7; clone_size: -; cdr3_aa: CASDSYEQYF; cdr3_nt: TGTGCCAGCGACAGTTACGAGCAGTACTTC
d_call: -; v_call: TRBV10-1; j_call: TRBJ2-1; clone_size: -; cdr3_aa: CASSGAPSGERSYNEQFF; cdr3_nt: TGCGCCAGCAGTGGGGCACCGAGCGGAGAGCGCTCCTACAATGAGCAGTTCTTC
d_call: -; v_call: TRBV27; j_call: TRBJ2-3; clone_size: -; cdr3_aa: CASSLAASTDTQYF; cdr3_nt: TGTGCCAGCAGTTTAGCTGCTAGCACAGATACGCAGTATTTT
d_call: TRBD1; v_call: TRBV7-9; j_call: TRBJ1-3; clone_size: -; cdr3_aa: CASSTFSGQDGNTIYF; cdr3_nt: TGTGCCAGCAGCACCTTCTCGGGACAGGACGGAAACACCATATATTTT
d_call: -; v_call: TRBV6-5; j_call: TRBJ2-3; clone_size: -; cdr3_aa: CASRSGRRADTQYF; cdr3_nt: TGTGCCAGCCGTTCAGGGCGGCGGGCAGATACGCAGTATTTT
d_call: -; v_call: TRBV5-1; j_call: TRBJ1-2; clone_size: -; cdr3_aa: CASSTRLPTNYGYTF; cdr3_nt: TGCGCCAGCAGCACGCGATTACCTACTAACTATGGCTACACCTTC
d_call: TRBD1; v_call: TRBV11-2; j_call: TRBJ1-2; clone_size: -; cdr3_aa: CASSPGQGASYGYTF; cdr3_nt: TGTGCCAGCAGCCCGGGACAGGGGGCCAGCTATGGCTACACCTTC
d_call: -; v_call: TRBV4-2; j_call: TRBJ1-1; clone_size: -; cdr3_aa: CASSQGPLLAFF; cdr3_nt: TGTGCCAGCAGCCAAGGTCCGTTACTAGCTTTCTTT
d_call: -; v_call: TRBV7-8; j_call: TRBJ2-7; clone_size: -; cdr3_aa: CASSPGPTGTYEQYF; cdr3_nt: TGTGCCAGCAGCCCCGGACCCACGGGGACCTACGAGCAGTACTTC
d_call: -; v_call: TRBV6-4; j_call: TRBJ2-1; clone_size: -; cdr3_aa: CASSPEPGNSYNEQFF; cdr3_nt: TGTGCCAGCAGTCCGGAACCAGGAAATTCCTACAATGAGCAGTTCTTC
d_call: TRBD2; v_call: TRBV27; j_call: TRBJ2-7; clone_size: -; cdr3_aa: CASSPEGTSGSYEQYF; cdr3_nt: TGTGCCAGCAGTCCGGAAGGGACTAGCGGCTCCTACGAGCAGTACTTC
d_call: -; v_call: TRBV6-6; j_call: TRBJ2-5; clone_size: -; cdr3_aa: CASGDMGEQYF; cdr3_nt: TGTGCCAGCGGGGACATGGGGGAGCAGTACTTC
d_call: TRBD2; v_call: TRBV18; j_call: TRBJ2-1; clone_size: once; cdr3_aa: CASSLVLAGTYNEQFF; cdr3_nt: TGTGCCAGCTCTCTCGTACTAGCGGGAACGTACAATGAGCAGTTCTTC
d_call: TRBD2; v_call: TRBV27; j_call: TRBJ2-3; clone_size: -; cdr3_aa: CASSLTLAEGTDTQYF; cdr3_nt: TGTGCCAGCAGTTTAACCCTAGCGGAGGGCACAGATACGCAGTATTTT
d_call: -; v_call: TRBV7-8; j_call: TRBJ2-7; clone_size: -; cdr3_aa: CASTLGARGVYEQYF; cdr3_nt: TGTGCCAGCACCTTGGGCGCCAGGGGGGTCTACGAGCAGTACTTC
d_call: -; v_call: TRBV27; j_call: TRBJ2-7; clone_size: once; cdr3_aa: CASSLFPGGDEQYF; cdr3_nt: TGTGCCAGCAGTTTATTCCCCGGAGGCGACGAGCAGTACTTC
d_call: -; v_call: TRBV13; j_call: TRBJ2-1; clone_size: -; cdr3_aa: CASSFPRDEQFF; cdr3_nt: TGTGCCAGCAGCTTCCCCAGGGATGAGCAGTTCTTC
d_call: -; v_call: TRBV6-1; j_call: TRBJ2-7; clone_size: -; cdr3_aa: CASSEAPYEQYF; cdr3_nt: TGTGCCAGCAGTGAGGCTCCCTACGAGCAGTACTTC
d_call: -; v_call: TRBV6-1; j_call: TRBJ2-1; clone_size: once; cdr3_aa: CASRGLGNEQFF; cdr3_nt: TGTGCCAGCAGGGGCCTTGGGAATGAGCAGTTCTTC
d_call: -; v_call: TRBV27; j_call: TRBJ1-5; clone_size: -; cdr3_aa: CASSLGRGGQPQHF; cdr3_nt: TGTGCCAGCAGTTTAGGCAGGGGAGGTCAGCCCCAGCATTTT
d_call: -; v_call: TRBV27; j_call: TRBJ1-5; clone_size: -; cdr3_aa: CASSLVGGVGGNQPQHF; cdr3_nt: TGTGCCAGCAGTCTCGTGGGAGGGGTAGGGGGCAATCAGCCCCAGCATTTT
d_call: -; v_call: TRBV7-9; j_call: TRBJ2-7; clone_size: -; cdr3_aa: CASSSFTYEQYF; cdr3_nt: TGTGCCAGCAGTTCTTTTACCTACGAGCAGTACTTC
d_call: -; v_call: TRBV6-1; j_call: TRBJ2-5; clone_size: -; cdr3_aa: CASRNRVARETQYF; cdr3_nt: TGTGCCAGCAGAAACAGGGTTGCGCGGGAGACCCAGTACTTC
d_call: -; v_call: TRBV21-1; j_call: TRBJ1-1; clone_size: few; cdr3_aa: CASSKERVVTEAFF; cdr3_nt: TGTGCCAGCAGCAAAGAAAGGGTGGTGACTGAAGCTTTCTTT
d_call: -; v_call: TRBV25-1; j_call: TRBJ1-2; clone_size: -; cdr3_aa: CASGTGLGYTF; cdr3_nt: TGTGCCTCAGGAACAGGGCTTGGCTACACCTTC
d_call: TRBD2; v_call: TRBV5-8; j_call: TRBJ2-2; clone_size: -; cdr3_aa: CASSPGLAGPGELFF; cdr3_nt: TGTGCCAGCAGCCCGGGACTAGCGGGCCCCGGGGAGCTGTTTTTT
d_call: TRBD2; v_call: TRBV7-2; j_call: TRBJ2-5; clone_size: -; cdr3_aa: CASSADFSGTKGTQYF; cdr3_nt: TGTGCCAGCAGCGCAGACTTTAGCGGGACTAAAGGGACCCAGTACTTC
d_call: -; v_call: TRBV11-2; j_call: TRBJ1-2; clone_size: once; cdr3_aa: CASSSYYGGYTF; cdr3_nt: TGTGCCAGCAGCTCATACTATGGGGGCTACACCTTC
d_call: -; v_call: TRBV2; j_call: TRBJ1-4; clone_size: -; cdr3_aa: CASRGIEKLFF; cdr3_nt: TGTGCCAGCCGTGGGATTGAAAAACTGTTTTTT
d_call: TRBD2; v_call: TRBV29-1; j_call: TRBJ2-1; clone_size: -; cdr3_aa: CSVEYSSGYEQFF; cdr3_nt: TGCAGCGTTGAATATTCTAGCGGGTATGAGCAGTTCTTC
d_call: TRBD2; v_call: TRBV27; j_call: TRBJ2-7; clone_size: -; cdr3_aa: CASSGLAGSGSYEQYF; cdr3_nt: TGTGCCAGCAGTGGGCTAGCGGGAAGTGGCTCCTACGAGCAGTACTTC
d_call: -; v_call: TRBV6-5; j_call: TRBJ2-1; clone_size: once; cdr3_aa: CASSYLPGTINEQFF; cdr3_nt: TGTGCCAGCAGTTACCTCCCGGGGACCATAAATGAGCAGTTCTTC
d_call: -; v_call: TRBV5-1; j_call: TRBJ2-2; clone_size: -; cdr3_aa: CASSWLPGELFF; cdr3_nt: TGCGCCAGCAGCTGGCTTCCCGGGGAGCTGTTTTTT
d_call: TRBD2; v_call: TRBV27; j_call: TRBJ2-5; clone_size: -; cdr3_aa: CASSFRREGFGQYF; cdr3_nt: TGTGCCAGCAGTTTTCGTAGGGAGGGGTTCGGCCAGTACTTC
d_call: TRBD2; v_call: TRBV19; j_call: TRBJ2-2; clone_size: -; cdr3_aa: CASSMQRDKPGELFF; cdr3_nt: TGTGCCAGTAGTATGCAGCGGGATAAACCCGGGGAGCTGTTTTTT
d_call: TRBD2; v_call: TRBV2; j_call: TRBJ2-6; clone_size: -; cdr3_aa: CASRLAGVSGANVLTF; cdr3_nt: TGTGCCAGCCGACTAGCGGGAGTTTCCGGGGCCAACGTCCTGACTTTC
d_call: TRBD1; v_call: TRBV9; j_call: TRBJ1-5; clone_size: -; cdr3_aa: CASSASRGQGARQPQHF; cdr3_nt: TGTGCCAGCAGCGCATCCCGGGGACAGGGGGCGAGGCAGCCCCAGCATTTT
d_call: -; v_call: TRBV7-8; j_call: TRBJ1-5; clone_size: once; cdr3_aa: CASSAGEYSNQPQHF; cdr3_nt: TGTGCCAGCTCCGCCGGAGAGTATAGCAATCAGCCCCAGCATTTT
d_call: -; v_call: TRBV5-1; j_call: TRBJ1-4; clone_size: -; cdr3_aa: CASSLLFERDEKLFF; cdr3_nt: TGCGCCAGCAGCTTGCTGTTTGAGAGGGATGAAAAACTGTTTTTT
d_call: TRBD2; v_call: TRBV30; j_call: TRBJ2-7; clone_size: -; cdr3_aa: CAWSIAGPYEQYF; cdr3_nt: TGTGCCTGGAGTATAGCGGGGCCCTACGAGCAGTACTTC
d_call: TRBD1; v_call: TRBV28; j_call: TRBJ1-1; clone_size: -; cdr3_aa: CASSIGTGRNTEAFF; cdr3_nt: TGTGCCAGCAGTATCGGGACAGGCCGGAACACTGAAGCTTTCTTT
d_call: TRBD2; v_call: TRBV13; j_call: TRBJ2-7; clone_size: -; cdr3_aa: CASTSGAGGFHEQYF; cdr3_nt: TGTGCCAGTACCTCCGGGGCGGGAGGGTTCCACGAGCAGTACTTC
d_call: -; v_call: TRBV7-9; j_call: TRBJ2-2; clone_size: -; cdr3_aa: CASSQATGELFF; cdr3_nt: TGTGCCAGCAGCCAAGCAACCGGGGAGCTGTTTTTT
d_call: -; v_call: TRBV7-9; j_call: TRBJ2-5; clone_size: -; cdr3_aa: CASSSARGQGQETQYF; cdr3_nt: TGTGCCAGCAGCTCAGCGCGGGGTCAGGGTCAAGAGACCCAGTACTTC
d_call: -; v_call: TRBV27; j_call: TRBJ2-7; clone_size: -; cdr3_aa: CASSPVGDSYEQYF; cdr3_nt: TGTGCCAGCAGCCCGGTGGGGGACTCCTACGAGCAGTACTTC
d_call: TRBD1; v_call: TRBV7-2; j_call: TRBJ1-2; clone_size: -; cdr3_aa: CASSLGGTGSGPYGYTF; cdr3_nt: TGTGCCAGCAGCTTAGGTGGGACAGGGTCGGGACCCTATGGCTACACCTTC
d_call: -; v_call: TRBV27; j_call: TRBJ1-2; clone_size: -; cdr3_aa: CASGDSYGYTF; cdr3_nt: TGTGCCAGCGGAGACAGCTATGGCTACACCTTC
d_call: -; v_call: TRBV5-1; j_call: TRBJ2-1; clone_size: -; cdr3_aa: CASSSAGLKQFF; cdr3_nt: TGCGCCAGCAGCTCCGCTGGCCTGAAGCAGTTCTTC